The T cell receptor (beta chain) under discussion was sequenced for a study of T-cell memory formation after mild COVID-19 (dated by TCRdb to the early 2020s). For context, the study as a whole: TCR sequence clusters from the two donors were found to be largely donor specific. T-cell clones expanding and contracting after mild COVID-19 in a couple of donors were tracked by longitudinal TCRalpha and TCRbeta repertoire sequencing. Two young, previously healthy adult volunteers, one female and one male, were included in the cohort. Here is what the overall study found, with its caveats: Clones contracting from day 15 to 85 had balanced CD4/CD8 phenotypes, while a second wave expanding from day 15 to 37 was biased towards CD4+. Only a couple of mild cases were covered in the study, and larger cohorts including severe cases with pre-infection samples were considered necessary. Some responding clones were found in pre-infection memory, which suggests that pre-existing cross-reactive memory T cells took part in the SARS-CoV-2 response. Contracting CD4+ clones were found mainly in CM and EM memory subsets, while CD8+ clones were enriched in EMRA. SARS-CoV-2 specificity was not confirmed for the second-wave clones peaking on day 37.

The listed sequencing device is Illumina NovaSeq 6000. cDNA libraries for TCRalpha and TCRbeta were prepared by 5'RACE using constant-segment primers, with sample barcodes and unique molecular identifiers added. RNA was extracted from every sample with Trizol reagent. Amplification of the libraries took two PCR steps, and the second step added a second sample barcode plus Illumina TruSeq adapters. Sequencing of the libraries was done on an Illumina NovaSeq, producing 2 x 150 bp paired-end reads. In the paper's pipeline: Demultiplexing of reads and collapsing into UMI-guided consensus sequences were performed with migec v1.2.7. Using mixcr v2.1.11, the UMI consensuses were aligned to TRA and TRB V and J templates and assembled into clonotypes. A clonotype was counted as expanded or contracted only when both edgeR and NoisET called the clonotype significant, with the noise models trained on biological replicates. edgeR calls used a false discovery rate-adjusted p below 0.01 and a log2 fold-change threshold of 1. As an exploratory analysis of dynamics, PCA with hierarchical clustering was applied to max-normalized trajectories of the 1000 most abundant clonotypes. The CD4 or CD8 phenotype of responding clones was assigned using the separately sequenced CD4+ and CD8+ repertoires. The public reads were quality trimmed at Q25 with fastp and then assembled into clones with MiXCR by TCRdb, keeping productive beta chains. Rows with a matching CDR3 protein are joined into one entry that keeps the most common DNA and genes. It is TCRdb's table, rather than the study itself, that gives the V and J calls and clone size. The sample table lists roughly 450,000 distinct CDR3 sequences, roughly 18% of them with a count of one. The ten largest make up approximately 13% of the sample.

As regards this clonotype: It lacks a known antigen. No quality values exist for individual bases; no much larger clone is one base distant.

V gives up 7 bases and J gives up 13 bases, and the segment between their germline ends measures 14 bases. Including the terminal cysteine and phenylalanine, the CDR3 comprises 12 residues. Only the CDR3 DNA stays, 36 bases, in frame from base 1. PBMCs were isolated by Ficoll-Paque density gradient centrifugation. Source material: PBMCs or a T cell subset sorted from them (not recorded which). The V gene is TRBV12-3 or TRBV12-4 and the J gene is TRBJ1-6; no D gene can be assigned with confidence. The source is an adult woman who had mild COVID-19 (a few samples of this study predate the infection). The sample titles of this study are shuffled in the database, so cell type and time point are left out; the donor was told from shared clones. This receptor carries the CDR3 CASTIRWGPLHF. The DNA sequence reads TGTGCCAGCACTATCAGGTGGGGTCCCCTCCACTTT.